This record covers a single TCR beta chain. It lacks a known antigen. There are no base qualities to consult, and no much larger clone falls within one base. In the prospective study, participants were 18 to 89 years old, resided in approximately 25 geographic areas of the United States, and were enrolled through a virtual design. To assign participants to cohorts, the prospective study relied on clinical history that participants themselves reported in a screening survey and a study questionnaire. Recovered participants in ImmuneRACE Cohort 3 were defined by two consecutive negative NP/OP PCR tests, clearance by a healthcare professional, or resolution of symptoms. Each participant in the prospective study had whole blood, serum and a nasopharyngeal or oropharyngeal swab collected by mobile phlebotomists. Over a roughly 2-month period, participants in the prospective study had the option of providing additional blood draws and questionnaires. Prospective study blood samples were shipped either frozen or at room temperature before DNA extraction.

From its cysteine to its phenylalanine, the CDR3 spans 14 amino acids. The CDR3 DNA has 42 bases and is translated from base 1. CDR1 and CDR2 (MDHEN, SYDVKM) derive from the germline V gene. Trimmed from V: 8 bases; trimmed from J: 5 bases; junction bases lacking a gene match: 11. This sample was taken from a study of blood T cell repertoires in COVID-19 (TCRdb year 2020). In terms of the full investigation: Collaborator samples came from the United States, Italy and Spain and covered acute and convalescent phases of COVID-19. Nearly every sample came with metadata listing a de-identified subject ID, COVID-19 status, age in years and sex. Deeply sampled blood TCRbeta repertoires from subjects exposed to, actively infected with, or recovered from COVID-19 were included in the dataset. The samples were drawn from two sources: the first 160 participants of the ongoing ImmuneRACE study, and about 1,300 subjects contributed by 6 global collaborators. The repertoires were released in a freely available public database meant as a resource for research on the immune response to SARS-CoV-2. The material from the prospective study consisted of cDNA or gDNA derived from T cells, B-cell-depleted T cells, or PBMCs. Where available, HLA class I and class II types were taken from metadata supplied by the sample provider and were not determined by assay-based typing. Overall study results and their limits: How much clinical and demographic metadata was included differed by source and by participant, and the metadata was provided uncurated.

The immunoSEQ Assay, a bias-controlled multiplex PCR, was used to amplify TCRbeta CDR3 regions from genomic DNA. As for the original processing: Within the assay, amplification of reference gene primers was used to estimate how many nucleated cells each sample contained. To quantify the absolute abundance of each unique TCRbeta CDR3 rearrangement, sequence reads were collapsed and filtered. For each sample, productive Simpson clonality was calculated as the square root of Simpson's diversity index across productive rearrangements. In its TCRdb copy, this immuneACCESS table keeps in-frame sequences only and misses some clones. Where compared with another copy, unresolved V genes explain less than half of these, and the others have no known cause. V, J and clone size reflect that table, while D and trimming were determined from the DNA. In this sample the table shows 300,000 or so clones, around 90% of which occur a single time. The ten largest clones represent about 1.1% of the sample.

The receptor was isolated from a woman in her 30s who had recovered from COVID-19. The sequence is built from TRBV28 and TRBJ2-5; TRBD2 lines up with 7 middle nucleotides. Material for sequencing was PBMCs or T cells enriched from blood (not recorded which). The CDR3 is CASGYEGGLETQYF. The nucleotides read TGTGCCAGCGGCTACGAGGGAGGGTTGGAGACCCAGTACTTC.